This T cell receptor (beta chain) was found in a study of T cell repertoires in cytomegalovirus infection. Overall study: Well-studied HLA-B-restricted CMV epitopes were used in the study alongside recently identified HLA-C-restricted ones. From public TCR beta signatures came an indication of both CMV infection and matching HLA type.

Study findings and constraints: There were HLA-C-restricted CMV-specific TCR beta clonotypes dominating the ex vivo response. Identification of carriers of CMV plus the relevant HLA was achieved through cumulative public TCR beta family frequency.

V lost 2 bases and J lost 3; bases outside the gene matches: 1. The V gene's germline CDR1 is ENHRY and CDR2 SYGVKD. This CDR3 contains 14 residues. In TCRdb, the reads were re-called with MiXCR into one record per CDR3 protein. Counted here are about half a million distinct CDR3 sequences, 30% to 35% occurring once; the ten biggest clones make up about a sixth. Comment on this clonotype: The antigen is not known.

This clonotype was sampled from a human donor in good health (CMV status not recorded). Some clones in this sample may be carry-over from other donors' samples. Sequencing used cultured PBMCs, obtained from culture after CMV antigen stimulation. The chain joins TRBV10-3 to TRBJ2-5; 9 bases are shared with TRBD1. CDR3 nucleotides: TGTGCCATCAGTGAGGGACAGGGGAAAGAGACCCAGTACTTC. Its translation is CAISEGQGKETQYF.